One sample yielded the 30 T cell receptor beta chains listed below, sequenced in a study of beta chain features in type 1 diabetes. Investigators reverse transcribed all isolated RNA, so they sequenced expressed TCRB transcripts. Data came from immunoSEQ multiplex PCR; TCRdb stores just in-frame clones and leaves some out. The sample contains 500,000 to 700,000 clones, less than 20% of which appear only once. The sample comprised naive CD4+ T cells from blood. Receptors originate from a young man in good health.

This chain joins TRBV29-1 and TRBJ2-7; D is possibly TRBD1 (6 bases). The ends were cut back, 7 bases at V and 2 bases at J, with 18 bases in the middle. Germline values: CDR1 SQVTM, CDR2 ANQGSEA. This CDR3 has 14 residues. The CDR3 region is CSGRVAQGPYEQYF. The DNA of the CDR3 is TGCAGCGGCCGGGTGGCACAGGGACCCTACGAGCAGTACTTC.

In its sample, this clone was seen a few times. The chain joins TRBV5-4 to TRBJ2-4, with D perhaps TRBD2 (5 bases). There are 17 residues in the CDR3. The V and J ends lost 3 bases and 0 bases respectively, with 16 bases between them. Germline values: CDR1 SGHNT, CDR2 YYREEE (reference sequence). CDR3 bases: TGTGCCAGCAGCTCGGACCCGGGAAGACTAGCCAAAAACATTCAGTACTTC. This codes for CASSSDPGRLAKNIQYF. Full variable domain (missing parts from reference TRBV5-4 and TRBJ2-4): ETGVTQSPTHLIKTRGQQVTLRCSSQSGHNTVSWYQQALGQGPQFIFQYYREEENGRGNFPPRFSGLQFPNYSSELNVNALELDDSALYLCASSSDPGRLAKNIQYFGAGTRLSVL.

This chain connects TRBV21-1 to TRBJ1-1; TRBD1 reflects the table's D call only, with no check against the DNA. TRBV21-1 is an annotated pseudogene. The CDR3 is 14 amino acids. The CDR3: CASSSRQGDTEAFF. CDR3 nucleotide sequence: TGTGCCAGCAGCTCACGACAGGGAGACACTGAAGCTTTCTTT.

In this sample, this clone turned up a few times. The chain joins TRBV6-5 to TRBJ1-6; no clear D gene. Germline lookup yields CDR1 MNHEY and CDR2 SVGAGI. V lost 4 bases and J 6 bases, leaving 13 bases between the germline ends. This CDR3 is 15 amino acids long. CDR3 nucleotide sequence: TGTGCCAGCAGTTCCCGGGCTCGTGGTAATTCACCCCTCCACTTT. Its protein is CASSSRARGNSPLHF.

This clone was seen only once. This sequence joins TRBV6-5 and TRBJ2-1, with D possibly called TRBD1 or TRBD2 (6 bases each). In germline, CDR1 is MNHEY, CDR2 SVGAGI. The CDR3 is made up of 16 amino acids. V was trimmed by 0 bases and J by 3 bases, leaving 12 bases between them. CDR3 DNA sequence: TGTGCCAGCAGTTACTCTTCCGGGGGCGGCTACAATGAGCAGTTCTTC. Protein product: CASSYSSGGGYNEQFF.

The chain couples TRBV10-3 to TRBJ2-7; TRBD2 aligns across 12 bases. The V gene's germline CDR1 is ENHRY and CDR2 SYGVKD. This CDR3 has 19 residues. V lost 3 bases, J lost 4 bases, and 16 bases stayed unmatched. DNA of the CDR3: TGTGCCATCAGTGAAATCATTCGACTAGCGGGAGAAAAAGGGTACGAGCAGTACTTC. Translation gives CAISEIIRLAGEKGYEQYF.

This clone was recorded at least ten times. The chain recombines TRBV7-2 with TRBJ2-3; 7 positions match TRBD2. Trimming cost V 2 bases and J 1 base; bases outside gene matches: 6. Germline CDR1 is SGHTA and CDR2 is FQGNSA. The CDR3 contains 16 residues. The CDR3 region is CASSLFGAGGTDTQYF. CDR3 in DNA: TGTGCCAGCAGCTTATTTGGGGCGGGGGGCACAGATACGCAGTATTTT.

The chain carries TRBV7-9 and TRBJ2-7; D gene unclear. The V gene lost 4 bases and the J gene lost 0 bases, with 16 bases spanning the gap. Per the germline V gene, CDR1 is SEHNR and CDR2 is FQNEAQ (reference sequence). The CDR3 length is 16 residues. The CDR3 reads CASSSIKGLSSYEQYF. CDR3 DNA: TGTGCCAGCAGCTCCATTAAGGGCCTGAGCTCCTACGAGCAGTACTTC.

This clone occurred a few times. This sample also contains other DNA sequences that code for the same CDR3. CDR3 sequence: CASSLGEAPYEQYF. The CDR3 coding sequence is TGCGCCAGCAGCTTGGGTGAGGCACCCTACGAGCAGTACTTC. V usage is TRBV5-1 and J usage is TRBJ2-7; D remains ambiguous. The germline V and J ends were trimmed by 0 bases and 2 bases, with 9 bases remaining between them. CDR3 length equals 14 residues. Germline V gives CDR1 SGHRS, CDR2 YFSETQ. Supplemented by reference TRBV5-1 and TRBJ2-7, the full variable domain reads KAGVTQTPRYLIKTRGQQVTLSCSPISGHRSVSWYQQTPGQGLQFLFEYFSETQRNKGNFPGRFSGRQFSNSRSEMNVSTLELGDSALYLCASSLGEAPYEQYFGPGTRLTVT.

V usage is TRBV28 and J usage is TRBJ1-2; the D gene is possibly TRBD1 (5 bases). The germline V and J ends were trimmed by 5 bases and 4 bases, with 11 bases remaining between them. This CDR3 contains 13 residues. Germline V gene data show CDR1 as MDHEN and CDR2 as SYDVKM. The CDR3 DNA is TGTGCCAGCAGTATCCCAGGGACCTATGGCTACACCTTC. It translates to CASSIPGTYGYTF.

A few counts support this clone. The chain recombines TRBV28 with TRBJ2-3; 10 positions agree with TRBD1. The CDR3 covers 16 residues. Trimming cost V 6 bases and J 1 base; bases outside gene matches: 7. The germline V gene encodes CDR1 MDHEN and CDR2 SYDVKM. The DNA for the CDR3 is TGTGCCAGCAGCAGGGGAGGGACAGGGGGCACAGATACGCAGTATTTT. It codes for CASSRGGTGGTDTQYF.

The chain uses TRBV6-4 and TRBJ1-2; D possibly corresponds to TRBD1 (5 bases). CDR1 MRHNA and CDR2 SNTAGT come from the germline V gene. The V gene lost 3 bases and the J gene lost 7 bases, with 12 bases spanning the gap. CDR3 length equals 13 residues. The DNA for the CDR3 is TGTGCCAGCAGTGAGGCAGGGTTCGGTGGCTACACCTTC. Protein sequence: CASSEAGFGGYTF.

The V and J genes are TRBV5-1 and TRBJ2-5, with D maybe TRBD1 (6 bases). This CDR3 region has 15 residues. Germline V gene sequence: CDR1 SGHRS, CDR2 YFSETQ. The V and J ends lost 2 bases and 2 bases respectively, with 13 bases between them. CDR3 DNA sequence: TGCGCCAGCAGCTTAAGAACAGGGAAGCAAGAGACCCAGTACTTC. Its translation is CASSLRTGKQETQYF.

This clone was counted between two and nine times. The chain uses TRBV5-4 and TRBJ2-5; D could derive from TRBD1 or TRBD2 (7 bases each). Trimming shortened V by 5 bases and J by 5 bases, and 28 bases separated the two germline ends. The CDR3 covers 18 residues. CDR1 SGHNT and CDR2 YYREEE come from the germline V gene (reference sequence). The CDR3 is CASRLSPKWGEGQETQYF. CDR3 coding DNA: TGTGCCAGCAGACTCTCGCCCAAATGGGGGGAGGGACAGGAGACCCAGTACTTC.

The rearrangement links TRBV14 to TRBJ1-2; 11 nucleotides match TRBD1. The CDR3 sequence is 14 residues long. Per the germline V gene, CDR1 is SGHDN and CDR2 is FVKESK. Trimming took 5 bases from V and 4 from J; bases not matched to a gene: 3. The CDR3 reads CASSGQGAGYGYTF. The CDR3 nucleotides read TGTGCCAGCAGCGGACAGGGGGCTGGCTATGGCTACACCTTC.

The rearrangement uses TRBV6-5 and TRBJ2-3, with 9 bases lining up with TRBD2. This CDR3 has 15 amino acids. Germline V gives CDR1 MNHEY, CDR2 SVGAGI. V gave up 5 bases and J gave up 1 base; unmatched junction bases: 4. The CDR3 sequence is CASSPSGVGTDTQYF. In DNA, the CDR3 is TGTGCCAGCAGTCCTAGCGGGGTCGGCACAGATACGCAGTATTTT.

The sample holds a few counts of this clone. This rearrangement joins TRBV10-3 to TRBJ2-1; the match to TRBD2 covers 11 bases. Germline CDR1 is ENHRY and CDR2 is SYGVKD. The CDR3 covers 15 residues. The junction had 5 bases not matched to a gene; V was cut back by 6 bases and J by 4 bases. The CDR3 here is CAIRPGTSGYNEQFF. Written as DNA, the CDR3 is TGTGCCATCAGGCCCGGGACTAGCGGTTACAATGAGCAGTTCTTC.

The V gene is TRBV14, the J gene TRBJ1-1; no definite D call. Per germline, CDR1 SGHDN and CDR2 FVKESK. The length of the CDR3 is 12 residues. Deletions cut 1 base from V and 7 bases from J, with 7 bases between. The CDR3 region is CASSQGIYEAFF. The CDR3 DNA sequence: TGTGCCAGCAGCCAAGGGATATATGAAGCTTTCTTT. The variable domain in full, with the rest retrieved from reference TRBV14 and TRBJ1-1, is EAGVTQFPSHSVIEKGQTVTLRCDPISGHDNLYWYRRVMGKEIKFLLHFVKESKQDESGMPNNRFLAERTGGTYSTLKVQPAELEDSGVYFCASSQGIYEAFFGQGTRLTVV.

The J gene is TRBJ2-1, the V gene TRBV7-9; D is unresolved. Germline V gene sequence: CDR1 SEHNR, CDR2 FQNEAQ (reference sequence). V was cut by 2 bases and J by 10 bases, with 12 bases left in between. The CDR3 runs 13 residues. DNA for the CDR3: TGTGCCAGCAGCTTATTACGACTGGGAGAGCAGTTCTTC. It is translated as CASSLLRLGEQFF.

There are a few counts of this clone. The chain links TRBV20-1 to TRBJ1-3; no clear D gene. The V gene's germline CDR1 is DFQATT and CDR2 SNEGSKA (reference sequence). The CDR3 loop spans 11 amino acids. V was clipped by 4 bases and J by 10 bases, with 11 bases between them. CDR3 region: CSANREGTIYF. CDR3 nucleotide sequence: TGCAGTGCTAATCGGGAAGGGACCATATATTTT.

This clone was observed a handful of times. Other nucleotide sequences in the sample specify the same CDR3. The chain couples TRBV7-2 to TRBJ2-7; 10 bases are shared with TRBD1. Germline CDR1 SGHTA, CDR2 FQGNSA. CDR3 length: 15 amino acids. V lost 3 bases and J lost 2; bases outside the gene matches: 4. The CDR3 spells CASSFSGTGAYEQYF. The CDR3 coding sequence is TGTGCCAGCAGCTTTTCCGGGACAGGGGCCTACGAGCAGTACTTC. The whole variable domain, filled in from reference TRBV7-2 and TRBJ2-7, reads GAGVSQSPSNKVTEKGKDVELRCDPISGHTALYWYRQSLGQGLEFLIYFQGNSAPDKSGLPSDRFSAERTGGSVSTLTIQRTQQEDSAVYLCASSFSGTGAYEQYFGPGTRLTVT.

This clone was counted a few times. This CDR3 is also generated by other DNA sequences in the sample. The rearrangement links TRBV15 to TRBJ1-2, with a possible D match to TRBD1 (6 bases). V lost 0 bases and J lost 3, with 8 bases in between. This CDR3 has 14 amino acids. Germline CDR1 reads LNHNV; CDR2 reads YYDKDF (reference sequence). The CDR3 sequence: CATSRDRGDYGYTF. CDR3 DNA: TGTGCCACCAGCAGAGATAGGGGGGACTATGGCTACACCTTC. Full variable domain (remainder filled in from reference TRBV15 and TRBJ1-2): DAMVIQNPRYQVTQFGKPVTLSCSQTLNHNVMYWYQQKSSQAPKLLFHYYDKDFNNEADTPDNFQSRRPNTSFCFLDIRSPGLGDTAMYLCATSRDRGDYGYTFGSGTRLTVV.

The J gene is TRBJ1-3, the V gene TRBV14; D uncertain. In germline, CDR1 is SGHDN, CDR2 FVKESK. The CDR3 length is 16 residues. The V and J ends lost 0 bases and 0 bases respectively, with 9 bases between them. The CDR3 loop is CASSQENRNSGNTIYF. CDR3 sequence (DNA): TGTGCCAGCAGCCAAGAAAACAGAAACTCTGGAAACACCATATATTTT.

This clone turned up a few times. The rearrangement uses TRBV2 and TRBJ2-7; either TRBD1 or TRBD2 may supply D (6 bases each). Germline loops: CDR1 SNHLY, CDR2 FYNNEI. V lost 6 bases and J 6 bases, leaving 21 bases between the germline ends. The CDR3 length is 15 residues. Here the CDR3 reads CASRATGGSGGEQYF. In DNA, the CDR3 is TGTGCCAGCAGAGCCACCGGGGGCTCGGGCGGCGAGCAGTACTTC.

The V and J genes are TRBV29-1 and TRBJ1-1; TRBD1 is a possible D gene (6 bases). With 4 bases removed from V and 6 bases from J, the gap between germline ends came to 15 bases. Germline assignment: CDR1 SQVTM and CDR2 ANQGSEA. This CDR3 has 13 residues. The CDR3 DNA sequence: TGCAGCGTTGGAATACAGGGACGGGCTGAAGCTTTCTTT. Amino acids: CSVGIQGRAEAFF.

This clone was seen a few times. This sequence joins TRBV14 and TRBJ1-2; D is possibly TRBD1 (6 bases). CDR1 is SGHDN and CDR2 is FVKESK in the germline V gene. The CDR3 length is 15 residues. Trimming took 4 bases from V and 2 from J, leaving 14 bases between them. In DNA, the CDR3 is TGTGCCAGCAGCCCCCAGGGGTTCTACAACTATGGCTACACCTTC. As protein: CASSPQGFYNYGYTF.

This clone was picked up a small number of times. This rearrangement joins TRBV7-2 to TRBJ2-7, with unresolved D. The CDR3 covers 12 residues. Trimming took 5 bases from V and 7 from J, leaving 12 bases between them. Germline-derived CDR1 and CDR2 are SGHTA and FQGNSA. The DNA of the CDR3 is TGTGCCAGCAGCCAATCTTTTAATGAGCAGTACTTC. It specifies CASSQSFNEQYF.

The V and J genes are TRBV6-5 and TRBJ2-5; 7 positions agree with TRBD1. V lost 5 bases to trimming and J lost 5 bases; unmatched junction nucleotides: 8. This CDR3 has 14 amino acids. The V gene's germline CDR1 is MNHEY and CDR2 SVGAGI. The CDR3 bases are TGTGCCAGCAGTGAAAACAGGGGCGGTGAGACCCAGTACTTC. Protein sequence: CASSENRGGETQYF.

This clone showed up many times. V usage is TRBV14 and J usage is TRBJ1-1; D is perhaps TRBD1 (5 bases). Trimming took 6 bases from V and 0 from J, leaving 14 bases between them. This CDR3 contains 15 residues. Germline lookup yields CDR1 SGHDN and CDR2 FVKESK. CDR3 sequence reads: CASSQTLQVNTEAFF. CDR3 sequence (DNA): TGTGCCAGCAGTCAAACCTTACAGGTGAACACTGAAGCTTTCTTT.

Worth noting for this clone: The same CDR3 can be traced to other DNA sequences in this sample. The rearrangement joins TRBV9 to TRBJ2-7; D may match TRBD1 or TRBD2 (5 bases each). Germline V gives CDR1 SGDLS, CDR2 YYNGEE. This CDR3 has 14 residues. Trimming removed 2 bases from V and 0 bases from J, with 9 bases in between. In DNA, the CDR3 is TGTGCCAGCAGCGTCTCGGGGACCTCCTACGAGCAGTACTTC. Its protein product is CASSVSGTSYEQYF.